The 2 T cell receptor beta chains given below trace back to one sample, sequenced in a study of shared clonotypes between healthy human individuals. TCRdb's table, derived via immunoSEQ multiplex PCR, lists solely in-frame clones and lacks some. The sample has about 2.4 million clones; 93% are singletons. Sequenced input: naive CD4+ T cells from PBMCs. Subset in this sample: CD45RA+ positively selected. These TCRs come from a man younger than 35 in good health. Some clones in this sample may be carry-over from other donors' samples.

The chain is built from TRBV4-1 and TRBJ1-4; D uncertain. The CDR3 length is 17 residues. V dropped 1 base and J dropped 0 bases, with 12 bases sitting between them. Germline V gene lookup returns CDR1 MGHRA and CDR2 YSYEKL. The CDR3 loop is CASSQVTRRATNEKLFF. The CDR3 nucleotides are TGCGCCAGCAGCCAAGTTACCCGACGTGCAACTAATGAAAAACTGTTTTTT.

The chain has TRBV14 and TRBJ2-1; 7 bases are a match to TRBD2. Germline trimming cut 1 base from V and 3 bases from J; bases unmatched to any gene: 3. The CDR3 is 15 residues long. Germline CDR1 is SGHDN and CDR2 is FVKESK. CDR3 region: CASSQVTGGYNEQFF. CDR3 coding DNA: TGTGCCAGCAGCCAAGTGACGGGAGGCTACAATGAGCAGTTCTTC.